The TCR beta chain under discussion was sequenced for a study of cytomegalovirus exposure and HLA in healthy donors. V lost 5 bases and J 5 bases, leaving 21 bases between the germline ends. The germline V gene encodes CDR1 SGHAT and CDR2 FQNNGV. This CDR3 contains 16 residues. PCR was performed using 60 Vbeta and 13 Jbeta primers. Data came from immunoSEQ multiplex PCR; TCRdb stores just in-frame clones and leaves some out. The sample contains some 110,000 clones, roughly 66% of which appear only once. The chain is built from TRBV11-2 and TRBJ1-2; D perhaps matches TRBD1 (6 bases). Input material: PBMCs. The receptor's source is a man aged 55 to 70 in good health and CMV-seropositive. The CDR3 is CASSLTRQGLGYGYTF. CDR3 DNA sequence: TGTGCCAGCAGCCTTACTCGGCAGGGGCTGGGATATGGCTACACCTTC.